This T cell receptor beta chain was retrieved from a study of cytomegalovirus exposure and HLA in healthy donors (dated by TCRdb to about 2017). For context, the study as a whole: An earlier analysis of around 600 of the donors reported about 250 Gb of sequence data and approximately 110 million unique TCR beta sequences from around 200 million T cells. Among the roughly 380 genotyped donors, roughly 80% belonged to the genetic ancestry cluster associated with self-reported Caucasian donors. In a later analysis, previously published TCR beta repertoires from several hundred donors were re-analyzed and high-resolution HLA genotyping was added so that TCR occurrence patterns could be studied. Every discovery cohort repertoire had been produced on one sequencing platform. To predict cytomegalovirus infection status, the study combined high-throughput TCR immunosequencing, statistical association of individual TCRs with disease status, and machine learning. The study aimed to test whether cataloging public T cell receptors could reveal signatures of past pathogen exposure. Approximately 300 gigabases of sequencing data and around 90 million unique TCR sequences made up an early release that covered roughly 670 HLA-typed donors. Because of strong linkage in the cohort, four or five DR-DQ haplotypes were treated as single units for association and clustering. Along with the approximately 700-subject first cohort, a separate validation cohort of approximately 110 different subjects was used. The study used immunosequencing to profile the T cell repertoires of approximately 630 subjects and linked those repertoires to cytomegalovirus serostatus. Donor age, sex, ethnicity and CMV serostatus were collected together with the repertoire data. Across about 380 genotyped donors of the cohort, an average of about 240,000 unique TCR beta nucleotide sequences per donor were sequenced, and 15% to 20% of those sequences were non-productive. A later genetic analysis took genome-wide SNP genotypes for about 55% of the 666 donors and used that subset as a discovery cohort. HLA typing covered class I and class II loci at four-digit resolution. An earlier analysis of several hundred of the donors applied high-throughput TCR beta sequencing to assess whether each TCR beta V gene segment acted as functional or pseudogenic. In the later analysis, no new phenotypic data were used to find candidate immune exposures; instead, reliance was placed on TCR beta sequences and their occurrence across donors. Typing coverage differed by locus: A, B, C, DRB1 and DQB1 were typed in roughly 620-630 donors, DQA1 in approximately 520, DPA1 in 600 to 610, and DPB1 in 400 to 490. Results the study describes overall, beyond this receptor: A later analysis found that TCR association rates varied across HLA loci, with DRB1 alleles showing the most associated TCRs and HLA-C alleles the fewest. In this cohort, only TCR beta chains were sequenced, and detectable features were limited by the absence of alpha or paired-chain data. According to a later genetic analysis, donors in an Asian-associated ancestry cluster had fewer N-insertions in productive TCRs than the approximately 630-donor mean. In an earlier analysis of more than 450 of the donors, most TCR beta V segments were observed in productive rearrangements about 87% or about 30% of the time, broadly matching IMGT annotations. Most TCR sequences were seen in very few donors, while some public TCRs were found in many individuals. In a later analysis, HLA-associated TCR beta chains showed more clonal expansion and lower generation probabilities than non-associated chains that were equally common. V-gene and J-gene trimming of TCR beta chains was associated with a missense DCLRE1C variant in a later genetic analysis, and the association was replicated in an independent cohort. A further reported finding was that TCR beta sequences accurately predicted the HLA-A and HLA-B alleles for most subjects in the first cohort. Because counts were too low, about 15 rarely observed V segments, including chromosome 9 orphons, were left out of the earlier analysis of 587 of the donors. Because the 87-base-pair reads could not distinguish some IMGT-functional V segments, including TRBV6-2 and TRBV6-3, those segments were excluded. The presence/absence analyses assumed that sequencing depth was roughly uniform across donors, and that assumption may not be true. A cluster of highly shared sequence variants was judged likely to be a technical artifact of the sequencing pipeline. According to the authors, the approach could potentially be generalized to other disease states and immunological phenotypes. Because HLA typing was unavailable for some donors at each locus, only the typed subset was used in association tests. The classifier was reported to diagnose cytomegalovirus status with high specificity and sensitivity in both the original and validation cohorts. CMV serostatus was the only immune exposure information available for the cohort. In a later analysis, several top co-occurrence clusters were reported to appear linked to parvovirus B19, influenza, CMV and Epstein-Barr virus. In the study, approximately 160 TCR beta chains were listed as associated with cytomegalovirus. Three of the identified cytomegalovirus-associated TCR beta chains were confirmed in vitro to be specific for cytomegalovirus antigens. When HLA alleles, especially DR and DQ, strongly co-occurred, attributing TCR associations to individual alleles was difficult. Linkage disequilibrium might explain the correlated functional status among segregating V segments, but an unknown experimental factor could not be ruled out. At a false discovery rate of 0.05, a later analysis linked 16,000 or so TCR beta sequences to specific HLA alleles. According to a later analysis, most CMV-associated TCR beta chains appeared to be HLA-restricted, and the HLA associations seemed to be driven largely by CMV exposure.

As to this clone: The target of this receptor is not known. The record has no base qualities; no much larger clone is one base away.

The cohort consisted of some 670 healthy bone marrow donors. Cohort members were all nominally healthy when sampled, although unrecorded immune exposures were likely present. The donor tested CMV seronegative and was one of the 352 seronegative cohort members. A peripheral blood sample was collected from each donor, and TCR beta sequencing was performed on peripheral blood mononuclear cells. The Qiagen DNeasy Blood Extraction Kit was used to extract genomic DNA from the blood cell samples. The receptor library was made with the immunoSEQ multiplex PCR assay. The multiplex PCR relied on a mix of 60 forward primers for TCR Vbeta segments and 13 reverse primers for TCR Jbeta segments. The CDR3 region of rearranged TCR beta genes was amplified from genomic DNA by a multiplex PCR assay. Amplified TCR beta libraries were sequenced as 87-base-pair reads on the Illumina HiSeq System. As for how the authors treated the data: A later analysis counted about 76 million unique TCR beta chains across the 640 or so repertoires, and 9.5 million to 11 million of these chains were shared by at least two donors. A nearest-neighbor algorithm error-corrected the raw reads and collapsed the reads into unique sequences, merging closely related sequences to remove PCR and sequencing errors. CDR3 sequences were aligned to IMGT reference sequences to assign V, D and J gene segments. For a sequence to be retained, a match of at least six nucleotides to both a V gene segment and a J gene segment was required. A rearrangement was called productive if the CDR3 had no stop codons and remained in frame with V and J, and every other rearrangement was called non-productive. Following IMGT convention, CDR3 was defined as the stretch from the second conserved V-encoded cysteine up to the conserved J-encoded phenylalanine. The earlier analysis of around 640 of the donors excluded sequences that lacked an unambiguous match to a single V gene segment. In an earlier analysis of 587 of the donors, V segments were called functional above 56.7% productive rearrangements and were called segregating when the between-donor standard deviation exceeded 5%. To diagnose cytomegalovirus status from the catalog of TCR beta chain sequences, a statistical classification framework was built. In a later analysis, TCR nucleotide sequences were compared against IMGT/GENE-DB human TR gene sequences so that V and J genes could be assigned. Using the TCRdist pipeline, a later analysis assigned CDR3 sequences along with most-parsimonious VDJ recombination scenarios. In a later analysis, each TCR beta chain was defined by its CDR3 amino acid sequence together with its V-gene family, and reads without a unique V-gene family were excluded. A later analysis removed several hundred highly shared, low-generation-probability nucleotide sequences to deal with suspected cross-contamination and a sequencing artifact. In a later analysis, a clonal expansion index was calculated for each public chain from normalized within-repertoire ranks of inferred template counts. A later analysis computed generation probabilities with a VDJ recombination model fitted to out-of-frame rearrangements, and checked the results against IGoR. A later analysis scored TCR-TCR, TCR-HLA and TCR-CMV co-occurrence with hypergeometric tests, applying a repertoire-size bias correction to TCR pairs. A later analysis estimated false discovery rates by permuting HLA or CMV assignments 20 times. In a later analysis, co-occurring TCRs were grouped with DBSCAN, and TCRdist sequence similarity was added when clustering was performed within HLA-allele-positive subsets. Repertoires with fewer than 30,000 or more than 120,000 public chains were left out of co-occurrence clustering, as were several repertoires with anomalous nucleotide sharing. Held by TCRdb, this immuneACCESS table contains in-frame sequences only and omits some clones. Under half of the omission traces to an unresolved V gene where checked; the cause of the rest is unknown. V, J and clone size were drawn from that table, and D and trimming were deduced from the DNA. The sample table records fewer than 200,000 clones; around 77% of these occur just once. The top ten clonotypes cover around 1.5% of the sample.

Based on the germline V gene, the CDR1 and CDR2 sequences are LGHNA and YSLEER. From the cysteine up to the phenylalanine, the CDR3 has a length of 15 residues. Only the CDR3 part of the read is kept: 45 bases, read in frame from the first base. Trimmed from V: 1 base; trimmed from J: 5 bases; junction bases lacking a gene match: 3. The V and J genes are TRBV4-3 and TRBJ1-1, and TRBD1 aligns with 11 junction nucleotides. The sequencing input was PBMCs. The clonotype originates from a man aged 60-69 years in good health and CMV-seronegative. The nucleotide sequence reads TGCGCCAGCAGCCAAGCGCGGGACAGGGGGACTGAAGCTTTCTTT. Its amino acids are CASSQARDRGTEAFF.